This entry features one TCR beta chain sequence. Antigen specificity is unknown. Produced via immunoSEQ multiplex PCR; TCRdb's table is partial and in-frame only. Found here are some 120,000 clones, roughly 85% of them singletons; the top ten hold 1.6%. The data stem from a study of T cell responses to AZD1222 COVID-19 vaccine. V shed 8 bases and J shed 6 bases, with 19 bases lying between them. Germline CDR1 is LGHDT and CDR2 is YNNKEL (reference sequence). The CDR3 consists of 14 residues. Study findings and constraints: The sample set comprised mostly white British donors with more females, and clonal diversity was possibly underestimated. Epitopes outside B.1.351 and B.1.1.7 mutated regions reportedly drew nearly half of spike TCRs. The number of AZD1222 recipients seropositive at baseline was only five to seven.

The starting material was peripheral blood, obtained on day 0 of AZD1222 vaccination. J is TRBJ1-2 and V is TRBV3-1 (or the pseudogene TRBV3-2); D may be TRBD1 (5 bases). The clonotype comes from an adult in good health. The CDR3 DNA sequence: TGTGCCAGCGCTCTTTTAAGCGGGGGGGATGGCTACACCTTC. As protein: CASALLSGGDGYTF.